This TCR beta chain was identified during a study of breast tumors, draining lymph nodes, adjacent tissues. Findings and limits, study-wide: Data fit most tumor T cells coming from lymph node, expanding in tumor. Compared with basal-like, luminal-like tumors shared significantly more repertoire with nontumor tissue. The lymph node origin of tumor T cells was framed as consistent with a hypothesis, not demonstrated.

About this clonotype itself: Antigen: not known. The junction and the germline gene differ at one end; a read error may be behind it.

Samples came from axillary lymph nodes draining the breast cancer. Germline V gene sequence: CDR1 DFQATT, CDR2 SNEGSKA (reference sequence). The CDR3 is made up of 15 amino acids. MiXCR, applied by TCRdb to the multiplex PCR reads, yields one record per CDR3 protein. This sample has over 70,000 distinct CDR3 sequences, with approximately 30% found just once. This chain joins TRBV20-1 and TRBJ2-5; 14 bases align to TRBD2. The sequence derives from a female donor with breast cancer. Some clones in this sample may be carry-over from other donors' samples. The sequenced sample was axillary lymph node tissue. CDR3 protein: CSAYGTSGRGEAQHF. CDR3 DNA: TGCAGTGCCTACGGGACTAGCGGGAGAGGTGAGGCCCAGCACTTC.